The sequence of this T cell receptor (beta chain) was determined in a study of blood T cell repertoires in COVID-19. The V end lost 1 base, the J end lost 0 bases, and 7 bases lay between the germline ends. This CDR3 has 15 amino acids. Germline V CDR1 and CDR2: LGHNA, YSLEER. Authors' data handling: Amplification of reference gene primers was used by the study to estimate nucleated cell counts. Profiling relied on immunoSEQ multiplex PCR, and the TCRdb table lists in-frame clones only, not all of them. Clone size and V and J calls were adopted from that table, with D and trimming inferred from the DNA. The table includes 210,000 or so clones, 70% to 85% detected once. For recovered donors of Cohort 3, there were two negative PCRs, clearance, or symptom resolution.

The sample consisted of PBMCs or T cells enriched from blood (not recorded which). This clonotype was obtained from a man in his sixties who had recovered from COVID-19. The rearrangement uses TRBV4-3 and TRBJ1-5; no clear D gene. The CDR3 DNA reads as TGCGCCAGCAGCCAAGCTACGTATAGCAATCAGCCCCAGCATTTT. As protein: CASSQATYSNQPQHF.